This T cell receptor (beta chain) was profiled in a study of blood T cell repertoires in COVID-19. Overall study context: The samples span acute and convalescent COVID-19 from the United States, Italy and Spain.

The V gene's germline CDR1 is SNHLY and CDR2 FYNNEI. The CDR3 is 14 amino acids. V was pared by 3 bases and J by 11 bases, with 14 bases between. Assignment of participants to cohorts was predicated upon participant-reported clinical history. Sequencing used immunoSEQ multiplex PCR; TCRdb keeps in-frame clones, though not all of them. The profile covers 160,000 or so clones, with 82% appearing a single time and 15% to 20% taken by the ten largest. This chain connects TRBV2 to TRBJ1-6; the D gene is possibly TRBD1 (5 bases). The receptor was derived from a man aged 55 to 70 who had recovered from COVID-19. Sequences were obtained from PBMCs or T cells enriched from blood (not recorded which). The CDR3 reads CASSEGQGSTPLHF. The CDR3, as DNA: TGTGCCAGCAGTGAGGGGCAGGGTAGCACACCCCTCCACTTT.